One sample yielded the 21 T cell receptor beta chains listed below, sequenced in a study of T cells in Graves' hyperthyroidism and ophthalmopathy. Amplified TCR beta CDR3 regions derived from RNA transcripts. The HTBI primer set drove a first-round RT-PCR of the TCR CDR3. TCRdb passed the multiplex PCR reads through MiXCR, listing each CDR3 protein once. In the table there are some 510,000 distinct CDR3 sequences, about 20% of which are singletons. The material sequenced was blood. The receptors were gathered from a man between 18 and 29 years old with Graves' hyperthyroidism.

This clonotype was seen many times. The rearrangement links TRBV12-3 or TRBV12-4 to TRBJ1-5; 7 nucleotides align to TRBD1. The CDR3 length is 14 residues. V was clipped by 5 bases and J by 6 bases; unmatched bases: 7. The CDR3 here is CASSLGPGGQPQHF. CDR3 coding DNA: TGTGCCAGCAGTCTGGGACCAGGGGGTCAGCCCCAGCATTTT.

V and J are TRBV30 and TRBJ1-5; D perhaps matches TRBD1 (5 bases). CDR1 and CDR2 (germline): GTSNPN, SVGIG (reference sequence). V lost 2 bases and J lost 7, with 12 bases in between. The CDR3 is 13 amino acids. The DNA for the CDR3 is TGTGCCTGGAGTTCCAGGGTAATGCAGCCCCAGCATTTT. It codes for CAWSSRVMQPQHF.

The sample holds many counts of this clonotype. This chain uses TRBV28 with TRBJ2-7; D is unresolved. Germline values: CDR1 MDHEN, CDR2 SYDVKM. Trimming left V 3 bases short and J 8 bases short, with 8 bases between. The CDR3 spans 11 residues. CDR3 residues: CASSFGAQQYF. In DNA, the CDR3 is TGTGCCAGCAGTTTTGGAGCCCAGCAGTACTTC.

The chain uses TRBV12-3 or TRBV12-4 and TRBJ2-3; 10 positions agree with TRBD2. This CDR3 is built from 15 residues. V gave up 6 bases and J gave up 7 bases; unmatched junction bases: 10. The CDR3 DNA reads TGTGCCAGCAGGAGAGGACTAGCGGCGGGGAATACGCAGTATTTT. Residues: CASRRGLAAGNTQYF.

This clonotype was counted at least ten times. This chain connects TRBV24-1 to TRBJ2-2; D remains unclear. The CDR3 runs 12 residues. CDR1 and CDR2 (germline): KGHDR, SFDVKD. V was clipped by 5 bases and J by 4 bases, with 4 bases between them. The CDR3 here is CATSALTGELFF. DNA of the CDR3: TGTGCCACCAGTGCCCTCACCGGGGAGCTGTTTTTT.

A note on this clonotype: A read error is likely, as this CDR3 ends without the conserved phenylalanine or tryptophan. The chain employs TRBV19 and TRBJ1-2; a weak D match, TRBD1 (5 bases). Trimming removed 8 bases at V and 8 bases at J, with 18 bases between. CDR3 size: 13 residues. CDR1 and CDR2 (germline): LNHDA, SQIVND (reference sequence). Written as DNA, the CDR3 is TGTGCCAGTTACCCCCCGCGACAGAGCGGCTACACCGTC. Translation gives CASYPPRQSGYTV.

There are a few counts of this clonotype. V usage is TRBV12-3 or TRBV12-4 and J usage is TRBJ1-1; D remains ambiguous. This CDR3 region has 13 residues. V was clipped by 6 bases and J by 11 bases, with 19 bases between them. The CDR3 DNA reads as TGTGCCAGCAGCCATCTTACGCGAACGGGGGCTTTCTTT. It encodes CASSHLTRTGAFF.

This clonotype was found many times. The chain employs TRBV7-8 and TRBJ1-5, with no clear D. The CDR3 sequence is 16 residues long. Germline CDR1 reads SGHVS; CDR2 reads FQNEAQ. V was cut by 3 bases and J by 2 bases, with 14 bases left in between. The CDR3 DNA follows: TGTGCCAGCAGCTTGGTCAGGACTCGAGGCAATCAGCCCCAGCATTTT. This gives the protein CASSLVRTRGNQPQHF.

This clonotype has ten or more counts. The chain carries TRBV7-2 and TRBJ2-7; TRBD2 matches 7 bases. The CDR3 totals 16 residues. The ends lost 1 base at V and 5 bases at J; junction bases unmatched: 11. Germline CDR1 is SGHTA and CDR2 is FQGNSA. CDR3 protein: CASSLGGRGRSNEQYF. In DNA, the CDR3 is TGTGCCAGCAGCTTAGGGGGGAGGGGTCGGAGCAACGAGCAGTACTTC.

This clonotype showed up many times. This sequence joins TRBV6-1 and TRBJ2-7, with TRBD2 identical over 10 bases. CDR1 and CDR2 (germline): MNHNS, SASEGT. The CDR3 spans 15 residues. V lost 6 bases and J lost 3; bases outside the gene matches: 8. Here the CDR3 DNA reads TGTGCCAGCAGAAATAAGCGGGGGGGCATCTACGAGCAGTACTTC. Amino acids: CASRNKRGGIYEQYF.

The chain combines TRBV7-2 with TRBJ1-2, with D perhaps matching TRBD1 (6 bases). Looked up from germline, CDR1 is SGHTA and CDR2 is FQGNSA. CDR3 length: 14 residues. Trimming pared 0 bases from V and 4 bases from J, leaving 9 bases between. The CDR3 DNA reads TGTGCCAGCAGCTTAGCGCTCAGGGGCTATGGCTACACCTTC. Amino acids: CASSLALRGYGYTF.

The chain joins TRBV6-1 to TRBJ2-7, with D possibly being TRBD1 (5 bases). The CDR3 covers 13 residues. The V gene lost 8 bases and the J gene lost 3 bases, with 14 bases spanning the gap. Germline CDR1 MNHNS, CDR2 SASEGT. CDR3 sequence: CASVQGWVYEQYF. CDR3 in DNA: TGTGCCAGCGTCCAGGGTTGGGTCTACGAGCAGTACTTC.

The chain links TRBV6-2 or TRBV6-3 to TRBJ2-3; 10 nucleotides agree with TRBD1. J gave up 2 bases and V 7 bases, and 6 bases lay outside the gene matches. This CDR3 region has 15 residues. Germline lookup yields CDR1 MNHEY and CDR2 SVGEGT. For the CDR3, the DNA is TGTGCCAGCAACAAGGGGACAGGGGACACAGATACGCAGTATTTT. This gives the protein CASNKGTGDTDTQYF.

Comment on this clonotype: With a much larger clone just one base away, this may be a read error. It is likely a read error, because the conserved phenylalanine at the end of the CDR3 is missing. The DNA is omitted, as the CDR3 cannot be located on it reliably, and the CDR3 follows TCRdb's listing. CDR3 sequence: CASSLGQMVPY. The chain is built from TRBV7-9 and TRBJ2-7. The germline V gene encodes CDR1 SEHNR and CDR2 FQNEAQ (reference sequence). The CDR3 totals 11 residues, both ends included.

This clonotype came up many times. V usage is TRBV6-2 or TRBV6-3 and J usage is TRBJ2-3; D is ambiguous. This CDR3 comprises 13 residues. The germline gives CDR1 MNHEY, CDR2 SVGEGT. With 2 bases removed from V and 9 bases from J, the gap between germline ends came to 12 bases. Here the CDR3 reads CASSYDGQDTQYF. CDR3 bases: TGTGCCAGCAGTTACGACGGCCAGGACACGCAGTATTTT.

This clonotype showed up many times. The V call is TRBV6-2 or TRBV6-3, the J call TRBJ2-7; D is unresolved. This CDR3 region has 13 residues. Trimming shortened V by 7 bases and J by 2 bases, and 12 bases separated the two germline ends. Germline CDR1 MNHEY, CDR2 SVGEGT. The CDR3 loop reads CASTVGPTYEQYF. In DNA form, the CDR3 reads TGTGCCAGCACGGTCGGACCCACCTACGAGCAGTACTTC.

V usage is TRBV18 and J usage is TRBJ2-7; the D call may be TRBD1 or TRBD2 (5 bases each). Trimming pared 6 bases from V and 12 bases from J, leaving 15 bases between. Germline V lookup: CDR1 KGHSH, CDR2 LQKENI. This CDR3 comprises 11 residues. The DNA for the CDR3 is TGTGCCAGCTCTCTGAGGGGCGTTGCGTACTTC. It specifies CASSLRGVAYF.

V and J are TRBV19 and TRBJ1-5; D is uncertain. V was cut by 6 bases and J by 3 bases, with 15 bases left in between. Germline V gene data show CDR1 as LNHDA and CDR2 as SQIVND (reference sequence). This CDR3 spans 15 amino acids. CDR3 in amino acids: CASSGRLSDNQPQHF. CDR3 nucleotides: TGTGCCAGTAGCGGTAGACTCTCGGACAATCAGCCCCAGCATTTT.

About this clonotype itself: This clone may be a read error of a much larger clone one base away. This rearrangement joins TRBV7-9 to TRBJ1-2; 7 nucleotides agree with TRBD1. The CDR3 spans 12 residues. Germline assignment: CDR1 SEHNR and CDR2 FQNEAQ (reference sequence). Trimming took 8 bases from V and 8 from J; bases not matched to a gene: 8. This CDR3 is CASGSTGEGYTF. Here the CDR3 DNA reads TGTGCCAGCGGCTCAACAGGGGAGGGCTACACCTTC.

This clonotype was observed a handful of times. A read error is likely, as this CDR3 ends without the conserved phenylalanine or tryptophan. The V call is TRBV2, the J call TRBJ1-2; 7 nucleotides align to TRBD1. CDR3 length: 13 residues. V lost 9 bases to trimming and J lost 8 bases; unmatched junction nucleotides: 12. Germline-derived CDR1 and CDR2 are SNHLY and FYNNEI. CDR3: CARAYGGGLGYTL. CDR3 nucleotide sequence: TGTGCCAGGGCCTACGGAGGGGGCCTGGGCTACACCCTC.

This clonotype was observed many times. The chain joins TRBV28 to TRBJ1-1; D not resolved. The length of the CDR3 is 15 residues. Germline V CDR1 and CDR2: MDHEN, SYDVKM. Trimming shortened V by 1 base and J by 0 bases, and 9 bases separated the two germline ends. Here the CDR3 DNA reads TGTGCCAGCAGTTTATTGCCCGGTATGAACACTGAAGCTTTCTTT. This encodes CASSLLPGMNTEAFF.